Here is one TCR beta chain with its context. In this sample, this clonotype turned up a few times. Its antigen specificity is not known. Base qualities are not at hand, and no much larger clone is one base apart. This record belongs to a study of CD8 T cells in ankylosing spondylitis (dated by TCRdb to 2016 to 2017). With regard to the full study: T cell receptor beta repertoires were profiled in healthy donors and ankylosing spondylitis patients so that disease-linked TCR variants could be found. The whole study cohort included some 100 healthy donors and 20 to 30 ankylosing spondylitis patients. Peripheral blood was sampled, and synovial fluid was also collected from ankylosing spondylitis patients.

Broader findings and caveats from the paper: A TCR beta motif made up of several highly homologous amino acid variants appeared to be characteristic of blood from ankylosing spondylitis patients. Some motif variants had previously been reported in the synovial fluid and blood of reactive arthritis patients, which suggests shared mechanisms of disease initiation. A CD8+ phenotype was shown by the disease-linked clones, which were found at relatively low frequencies in peripheral blood. Significant enrichment of the disease-linked clones was reported in matched synovial fluid samples from ankylosing spondylitis patients.

TCRdb names Illumina HiSeq 2500 as the instrument used. Quantitative 5'-RACE with molecular barcodes was the method used to prepare the TCR beta libraries. The original methods were these. Disease-linked TCR variants were identified with a new computational method built on a probabilistic model of VDJ rearrangement. TCRdb reprocessing: public reads trimmed at Q25 with fastp, clones called with MiXCR, in-frame beta chains kept. CDR3 protein sequences are deduplicated, and each keeps its most common genes and DNA. Clone size and V and J calls follow TCRdb, not the original study. The sample data list 330,000 or so distinct CDR3 sequences, and roughly 8% of these were observed just once. Approximately 15% of the sample belongs to the ten largest clones. The source of this sequence is a male donor with ankylosing spondylitis. Sequencing used blood, either unsorted or a sorted T cell fraction (not recorded which).

The CDR3 region: CASSQGLFPRVQDTF. The DNA sequence is given as TGTGCCAGCAGCCAAGGGTTATTTCCCAGAGTTCAGGACACCTTC. The rearranged segments are TRBV3-1 and TRBJ1-2, with the D gene not confidently named. The germline V gene (reference sequence) provides CDR1 LGHDT and CDR2 YNNKEL. V is cut by 1 base and J by 12 bases, and the space between the germline ends is 21 bases. CDR3 length: 15 amino acids, cysteine to phenylalanine. The CDR3 DNA has 45 bases and is translated from base 1.